The table lists the clone carrying this TCR beta chain with a few counts. Antigen: not known. Every one of the donors was a Caucasian adult that lived in Nashville, Tennessee. This sample is part of a study of shared clonotypes between healthy human individuals. Overall study results and limits: Naive CD4 clonotypes were shared across several donors at about 5%.

Germline V lookup: CDR1 SGHDN, CDR2 FVKESK. The CDR3 is 12 residues long. The germline V and J ends were trimmed by 2 bases and 3 bases, with 4 bases remaining between them. Method: immunoSEQ multiplex PCR; TCRdb's copy keeps in-frame clones and lacks some. This sample yields fewer than 850,000 clones, of which roughly 70% are seen a single time; around 1.8% belongs to the top ten. This clonotype was obtained from a woman in her 30s in good health. The rearrangement joins TRBV14 to TRBJ1-2, with D hard to call. Material: memory CD4+ T cells sorted from blood. Described subset: CD45RA-negative fraction. CDR3 in amino acids: CASSQQYYGYTF. The CDR3 coding sequence is TGTGCCAGCAGCCAACAGTACTATGGCTACACCTTC.